This T cell receptor beta chain was profiled in a study of blood T cell repertoires in COVID-19. Produced via immunoSEQ multiplex PCR; TCRdb's table is partial and in-frame only. The sample lists about 170,000 clones; roughly four fifths were seen once. Enrollees, about 18 to 90 years old, lived in 24 US areas. Clinical histories supplied by participants themselves formed the basis of cohort assignment. Trimming cost V 3 bases and J 11 bases, with 17 bases left between them. The CDR3 spans 15 residues. The germline V gene has CDR1 KGHSH and CDR2 LQKENI. This clonotype was obtained from a man aged 50 to 59 who had recovered from COVID-19. V usage is TRBV18 and J usage is TRBJ1-6, with a weak D call TRBD1 (5 bases). The sequenced sample was PBMCs or T cells enriched from blood (not recorded which). The CDR3 DNA is TGTGCCAGCTCACCGAACCAGGGCACCGGAACACCCCTCCACTTT. Amino acids: CASSPNQGTGTPLHF.